Below are 28 T cell receptor beta chains sequenced from a single sample in a study of tumor-infiltrating lymphocytes in primary liver carcinoma. The source material, about 18-31 mg of unsorted bulk tissue, was used to co-extract RNA and DNA. Synthesis of TCR beta cDNA was carried out from 500 ng total RNA with a constant-region primer. Modified slightly, ARM-PCR produced TCR beta libraries over three nested multiplex PCR rounds. Use of TRBV1-TRBV30 forward primers with a C-beta reverse primer characterized the first two PCR rounds, which lasted roughly 11 cycles each. In TCRdb, the multiplex PCR reads were re-called with MiXCR into one record per CDR3 protein. The top ten hold over 7.5% of the sample, which has about 120,000 distinct CDR3 sequences, about two thirds seen once. Material for sequencing was tumor-adjacent normal liver tissue. The receptors here all came from a woman in her fifties or sixties with primary liver carcinoma and hepatitis B virus infection.

Comments on this clonotype: It may be a read error: a sequence one base away is much more abundant. The rearrangement links TRBV5-1 to TRBJ1-1; unclear D gene. This CDR3 is 14 amino acids long. Germline V gene data show CDR1 as SGHRS and CDR2 as YFSETQ. As DNA, the CDR3 is TGCGCCAGCAGCTTGGTCCGTATGAACACTGGAGCTTTCTTT. It encodes CASSLVRMNTGAFF.

As regards this clonotype: One junction end does not reproduce the germline sequence, and a read error may be involved. The chain is built from TRBV5-6 and TRBJ1-4; TRBD1 is a possible D gene (5 bases). The germline V gene encodes CDR1 SGHDT and CDR2 YYEEEE. This CDR3 comprises 16 residues. The CDR3 DNA reads TGTGTCAGCAGTTTGCTAGGGGATGCAACTAATGAAAAATTGTTTTTT. Translation: CVSSLLGDATNEKLFF.

This clonotype was recorded a few times. The chain uses TRBV28 and TRBJ2-1; 14 nucleotides line up with TRBD2. The germline CDR1 and CDR2 sequences are MDHEN and SYDVKM. The CDR3 totals 19 residues. Trimming cost V 3 bases and J 9 bases; bases outside gene matches: 16. CDR3 residues: CASSFLTTGTSGRGGEQFF. In nucleotides, the CDR3 is TGTGCCAGCAGTTTTCTGACAACCGGGACTAGCGGGAGAGGTGGTGAGCAGTTCTTC.

Note on this clonotype: A read error may account for a junction end that differs from germline. The gene calls are TRBV11-2 and TRBJ2-1, with D tentatively TRBD2 (6 bases). The germline V gene encodes CDR1 SGHAT and CDR2 FQNNGV. This CDR3 region has 15 residues. This CDR3 reads CASSFEGGSIGELFF. CDR3 DNA: TGTGCCAGCAGCTTCGAGGGAGGAAGTATCGGTGAGCTGTTTTTC. Using reference TRBV11-2 and TRBJ2-1 for the parts outside the CDR3, the full variable domain is EAGVAQSPRYKIIEKRQSVAFWCNPISGHATLYWYQQILGQGPKLLIQFQNNGVVDDSQLPKDRFSAERLKGVDSTLKIQPAKLEDSAVYLCASSFEGGSIGELFFGPGTRLTVL.

This clonotype was seen ten or more times. The chain combines TRBV12-3 or TRBV12-4 with TRBJ2-1; D is unclear. CDR3 length: 13 residues. The germline V and J ends were trimmed by 3 bases and 6 bases, with 9 bases remaining between them. This CDR3 reads CASSFGSINEQFF. CDR3 nucleotide sequence: TGTGCCAGCAGTTTCGGTAGCATCAATGAGCAGTTCTTC.

The chain uses TRBV11-2 and TRBJ2-2; D may be TRBD1 (6 bases). Germline CDR1 and CDR2: SGHAT and FQNNGV. The CDR3 totals 13 residues. In nucleotides, the CDR3 is TGTGCTGGCAGCTTAAGGGGGACAGGGGAGCTGTTTTTT. Its protein product is CAGSLRGTGELFF.

Remarks on this clonotype: The junction shows a germline mismatch at one end, possibly a read error. J is TRBJ2-7 and V is TRBV29-1, with D perhaps given as TRBD1 or TRBD2 (6 bases each). Germline assignment: CDR1 SQVTM and CDR2 ANQGSEA. This CDR3 spans 14 amino acids. The CDR3 nucleotides read TGCGGCGTTGGAGGGGGTAGGACGCGCAACGAGCACTACTTC. It encodes CGVGGGRTRNEHYF.

Concerning this clonotype: Sequence at one end of the junction differs from germline and may be a read error. The chain combines TRBV11-1 with TRBJ1-2, with TRBD1 as a possible D gene (6 bases). The germline V gene has CDR1 SGHAT and CDR2 FQDESV (reference sequence). CDR3 length: 15 residues. The DNA for the CDR3 is TGTACCAGCAGTTTCTCGAACAGGGTCAGGGACGGCTACACCTTC. As protein: CTSSFSNRVRDGYTF.

About this clonotype itself: This may stem from a read error, because a much larger clone lies one nucleotide away. This rearrangement joins TRBV28 to TRBJ2-7; D not resolved. V lost 10 bases, J lost 5 bases, and 18 bases lay in between. The CDR3 has 13 residues. Per germline, CDR1 MDHEN and CDR2 SYDVKM. The CDR3 DNA is TGTGCCAACAGCTACGCTAGAAACGACGAGCAGTACTTC. Translating it yields CANSYARNDEQYF.

Details on this clonotype: Its ends do not fully match the called genes, so a read error is possible. This chain links TRBV5-6 with TRBJ2-5, with D possibly being TRBD1 (7 bases). In germline, CDR1 is SGHDT, CDR2 YYEEEE. CDR3 size: 15 residues. This chain's CDR3 is CASSIRGANRETQYF. The CDR3 DNA is TGTGCCAGCAGCATCAGGGGGGCAAACCGAGAGACCCAGTATTTC.

This chain links TRBV5-1 with TRBJ2-2; 9 bases are a match to TRBD2. The CDR3 covers 17 residues. V lost 6 bases, J lost 8 bases, and 17 bases stayed unmatched. The germline gives CDR1 SGHRS, CDR2 YFSETQ. The CDR3 sequence is CASTWSLAGPNMGELFF. In nucleotides, the CDR3 is TGCGCCAGCACCTGGAGTCTAGCGGGACCGAACATGGGGGAGCTGTTTTTT.

As regards this clonotype: Because the CDR3 is missing its conserved closing phenylalanine or tryptophan, this is likely a read error. The rearrangement links TRBV11-3 to TRBJ2-3; no clear D gene. Gene TRBJ1-5 matches the end of the DNA better, so the J call may be wrong. CDR3 length equals 14 residues. Looked up from germline, CDR1 is SGHNT and CDR2 is YENEEA. The CDR3 loop reads CTSSFRTSTDTQHL. For the CDR3, the DNA is TGTACCAGCAGCTTCAGGACTAGCACAGATACGCAGCATCTT.

This clonotype appeared many times. The chain employs TRBV6-5 and TRBJ2-5, with D tentatively TRBD2 (5 bases). The CDR3 spans 14 residues. Per germline, CDR1 MNHEY and CDR2 SVGAGI. Trimming left V 0 bases short and J 5 bases short, with 10 bases between. CDR3 nucleotides: TGTGCCAGCAGTTACTCCTCTAGCTGGGAGACCCAGTACTTC. Translated, it gives CASSYSSSWETQYF.

This clonotype was counted between two and nine times. A junction end diverges from the germline sequence, so it may reflect a read error. The chain employs TRBV11-2 and TRBJ2-2; the D gene is possibly TRBD2 (5 bases). The V gene's germline CDR1 is SGHAT and CDR2 FQNNGV. This CDR3 has 13 residues. The DNA for the CDR3 is TGTGCCAACAGCTTAGATAGGACTGGGAGGCTGTTTTTT. This gives the protein CANSLDRTGRLFF.

Worth noting for this clonotype: Compared with germline, one end of the junction differs, possibly owing to a read error. The chain combines TRBV12-3 or TRBV12-4 with TRBJ1-5; weak D call: TRBD1 (6 bases). CDR3 size: 15 residues. In DNA form, the CDR3 reads TGTGCCAGCAGCCTAACAGGGAATAGCAATCAGCCCCGGCATTTT. Translated: CASSLTGNSNQPRHF.

This clonotype was found once. Germline is not matched at one junction end, which may reflect a read error. The chain couples TRBV10-3 to TRBJ1-5, with D uncertain. This CDR3 has 14 residues. CDR1 ENHRY and CDR2 SYGVKD come from the germline V gene. CDR3 amino acids: CAIGQRGEGQPQHF. CDR3 DNA sequence: TGTGCCATCGGTCAGCGGGGAGAAGGGCAGCCCCAGCACTTT.

This clonotype came up a few times. V and J are TRBV6-1 and TRBJ1-5; perhaps TRBD1 as D (5 bases). This CDR3 has 14 residues. CDR1 is MNHNS and CDR2 is SASEGT in the germline V gene. Between the trimmed V and J ends, which lost 10 bases and 5 bases, there was a span of 18 bases. The CDR3 sequence is CAIPGGIGDQPQHF. The CDR3 DNA is TGTGCCATCCCCGGGGGAATAGGGGATCAGCCCCAGCATTTT.

Worth noting for this clonotype: A much bigger clone sits one base away, suggesting this may be a read error. The chain combines TRBV5-8 with TRBJ2-1; D remains unclear. The germline CDR1 and CDR2 sequences are SGHTS and YDEGEE. This CDR3 has 14 amino acids. The CDR3 sequence: CASSPPRWYNDQFF. The CDR3 DNA sequence: TGTGCCAGCAGCCCCCCGAGGTGGTACAATGATCAGTTCTTC.

This clonotype has a count of ten or more. The V gene is TRBV6-1, the J gene TRBJ2-2, with 7 bases identical to TRBD1. CDR3 length: 14 amino acids. Germline V CDR1 and CDR2: MNHNS, SASEGT. J lost 4 bases, V lost 2 bases, and 1 base had no gene match. In DNA, the CDR3 is TGTGCCAGCAGTGAAAGGGGGCGCACCGGGGAGCTGTTTTTT. Its protein is CASSERGRTGELFF.

Turning to this clonotype: The junction departs from germline at one end; a sequencing error may be responsible. The V call is TRBV12-3 or TRBV12-4, the J call TRBJ2-7; D gene uncertain. The CDR3 totals 13 residues. Written as DNA, the CDR3 is TGTACCAGCAAAGCAGCGAGAGGCTACGAGCGGTACTTC. Protein product: CTSKAARGYERYF.

As concerns this clonotype: Given a much more abundant clone one base away, this may be a read error. The chain has TRBV30 and TRBJ2-1, with TRBD2 matching over 13 bases. The CDR3 totals 17 residues. Germline CDR1 and CDR2: GTSNPN and SVGIG (reference sequence). The V segment lost 0 bases and the J segment 8 bases; nucleotides outside the gene matches: 10. DNA of the CDR3: TGTGCCTGGAGTGTCGAAAGGACTAGCGGGAGTTTTGATGAGCAGTTCTTC. This sequence encodes CAWSVERTSGSFDEQFF.

This clonotype was counted ten times or more. This sequence joins TRBV7-8 and TRBJ1-1, with 8 bases that match TRBD1. Looked up from germline, CDR1 is SGHVS and CDR2 is FQNEAQ. After removal of 3 bases from V and 4 bases from J, the junction contained 4 bases not matched to a gene. CDR3 length: 14 amino acids. CDR3 residues: CASSFRTGSTEAFF. The CDR3 nucleotides are TGTGCCAGCAGCTTCCGGACAGGGTCCACTGAAGCTTTCTTT.

Note on this clonotype: At one of its ends the junction is not consistent with the germline gene, which may arise from a read error. The genes are TRBV5-1 and TRBJ2-2; no definite D call. The CDR3 is 15 amino acids. Germline-derived CDR1 and CDR2 are SGHRS and YFSETQ. The CDR3 reads CVSSLDNRNTGELFF. The CDR3 DNA is TGCGTCAGCAGCTTAGATAATAGAAACACCGGGGAGCTGTTTTTT.

This clonotype has at least ten counts. The V call is TRBV5-6, the J call TRBJ2-3; TRBD2 matches at 11 bases. This CDR3 spans 16 amino acids. The germline CDR1 and CDR2 sequences are SGHDT and YYEEEE. With V trimmed by 4 bases and J by 2 bases, 6 bases remained unmatched. This CDR3 reads CASSLRLAGYTDTQYF. CDR3 sequence (DNA): TGTGCCAGCAGCCTGCGACTAGCGGGGTACACAGATACGCAGTATTTT.

A remark on this clonotype: The conserved phenylalanine or tryptophan normally closing the CDR3 is absent here, so this likely arose from a read error. The limits of the CDR3 on the DNA are not certain, so only TCRdb's listed CDR3 is given. CDR3 loop: CASGLRQCAGESHL. The genes are TRBV11-1 and TRBJ2-3; the table calls TRBD2, which could not be checked here. Germline lookup yields CDR1 SGHAT and CDR2 FQDESV (reference sequence). The CDR3 length is 14 residues, termini included.

Turning to this clonotype: The junction departs from germline at one end; a sequencing error may be responsible. V and J are TRBV28 and TRBJ1-5; a weak D match, TRBD1 (5 bases). CDR1 and CDR2 from the germline V gene are MDHEN and SYDVKM. The CDR3 is made up of 12 amino acids. This CDR3 reads CGSSRTPQSQHF. The CDR3 DNA is TGTGGCAGCAGTCGGACACCACAGTCCCAGCATTTT. Full variable domain (outside the CDR3, taken from reference TRBV28 and TRBJ1-5): DVKVTQSSRYLVKRTGEKVFLECVQDMDHENMFWYRQDPGLGLRLIYFSYDVKMKEKGDIPEGYSVSREKKERFSLILESASTNQTSMYLCGSSRTPQSQHFGDGTRLSIL.

The rearrangement joins TRBV7-8 to TRBJ2-5; 7 bases are shared with TRBD2. Germline CDR1 reads SGHVS; CDR2 reads FQNEAQ. The V gene end was trimmed by 1 base and the J gene end by 1 base; junction bases not matched to a gene: 3. The CDR3 length is 15 residues. The CDR3 region has the DNA TGTGCCAGCAGCTTAGTGTCTAGCGGCCAAGAGACCCAGTACTTC. It is translated as CASSLVSSGQETQYF.

As concerns this clonotype: The conserved closing phenylalanine or tryptophan is absent in this CDR3, likely reflecting a read error. The chain recombines TRBV11-1 with TRBJ2-1; D is undetermined. The CDR3 loop spans 13 amino acids. Germline V gene data show CDR1 as SGHAT and CDR2 as FQDESV (reference sequence). CDR3 nucleotides: TGTGCCAGCAGTTTCGGCACGGATAATGGGCAGTTCCTC. Its protein product is CASSFGTDNGQFL.